This T cell receptor beta chain appears in the sequencing data of a study of blood T cells in healthy people across ages. Study-wide points: Researchers said unsorted PBMCs prevented a conclusive naive versus antigen-experienced comparison. Age brought a roughly linear fall in TCR beta diversity measured per million T cells. Naive CD4+ cell counts and diversity both ran higher in long-lived than in aged donors.

Then a second PCR, running roughly 6 to 11 cycles, was carried out with a sample-barcoded 5' primer and a J-beta primer mix. Tags on each cDNA molecule came from a template-switch adaptor with 12 random nucleotides. TCRdb recomputed calls from the 5' RACE reads with MiXCR, one row per CDR3 protein. This table holds around 1.5 million distinct CDR3 sequences, 59% found once. This CDR3 contains 14 residues. V was clipped by 0 bases and J by 7 bases, with 10 bases between them. CDR1 and CDR2 (germline): ENHRY, SYGVKD. On this clonotype: What it binds is not known.

The chain uses TRBV10-3 and TRBJ2-1, with D uncertain. Sequences were obtained from blood. The sequence derives from a man aged 18 to 35 in good health. The CDR3 DNA reads TGTGCCATCAGTGAGTCAGGCAGGCTAAATGAGCAGTTCTTC. It encodes CAISESGRLNEQFF.